The T cell receptor (beta chain) under discussion was sequenced for a study of early T cells in non-severe SARS-CoV-2 infection. Study-wide background: The study sequenced bulk RNA from unsorted whole blood, with chains unpaired.

In the library, individual cDNA molecules carried attached unique molecular identifiers. One entry per CDR3 protein, called by TCRdb with MiXCR from the 5' RACE reads. This sample yields around 50,000 distinct CDR3 sequences, of which less than 4.5% are seen a single time; about 6% belongs to the top ten. The CDR3 totals 12 residues. In germline, CDR1 is DFQATT, CDR2 SNEGSKA (reference sequence). V was shortened by 5 bases and J by 5 bases, with 12 bases between the two germline ends. The rearrangement joins TRBV20-1 to TRBJ2-5, with D perhaps matching TRBD2 (6 bases). The source of this sequence is an adult who was a healthcare worker with PCR-confirmed SARS-CoV-2 infection or an uninfected control (not recorded which). The sequenced material came from whole blood. In DNA form, the CDR3 reads TGCAGTGCTCTAGCGATTTTCGAGACCCAGTACTTC. Translation gives CSALAIFETQYF.